This record covers a single T cell receptor beta chain. This receptor's antigen is unknown. The record has no base qualities; no much larger clone is one base away. The data originate from a study of blood T cell repertoires in COVID-19 (dated by TCRdb to 2020 to 2022). Context from the whole study: The collaborator samples originated in the United States, Italy and Spain and spanned the acute and convalescent phases of COVID-19. The prospective study material was composed of cDNA or gDNA derived from T cells, B-cell-depleted T cells, or PBMCs. Sample metadata almost always included a de-identified subject ID, COVID-19 status, age in years and sex. Deeply sampled blood TCRbeta repertoires from subjects exposed to, actively infected with, or recovered from COVID-19 were included in the dataset. Where available, HLA class I and class II types were taken from metadata supplied by the sample provider and were not determined by assay-based typing. The repertoires were made available in a free public database intended to serve as a resource for research on the immune response to SARS-CoV-2. Samples were obtained from the ongoing ImmuneRACE study (first 160 participants) and from roughly 1,300 subjects provided by 6 global collaborators. The paper's findings and limits, for the study overall: The amount of clinical and demographic metadata varied by source and participant and was provided uncurated.

The immunoSEQ Assay, a bias-controlled multiplex PCR, was used to amplify TCRbeta CDR3 regions from genomic DNA. The paper's processing steps were these. The number of nucleated cells in each sample was estimated by amplification of reference gene primers within the assay. To quantify the absolute abundance of each unique TCRbeta CDR3 rearrangement, sequence reads were collapsed and filtered. For each sample, productive Simpson clonality was calculated by taking the square root of Simpson's diversity index across productive rearrangements. Entries here come from immuneACCESS through TCRdb and include only in-frame sequences with V and J called. Some clones fail to appear in such tables; in the studies checked, an unresolved V gene covers under half of the shortfall, and the cause of the remainder is unknown. The V and J calls and clone size come from that table; D and trimming were worked out from the DNA. The sample profile shows 250,000 to 300,000 clones; around nine tenths of them were found once. The ten largest account for around 11% of the sample.

One collaborating source in Seattle enrolled patients during active infection and followed them longitudinally through the course of disease. The collaborating institutions used their own protocols to collect whole blood in K2EDTA tubes. For TCRbeta analysis, collaborators shipped samples as frozen whole blood, isolated PBMCs, or DNA extracted from either of those sample types. From V the trimming removes 5 bases and from J it removes 5 bases, while the gene matches leave 9 bases of the junction unaccounted for. Based on the germline V gene, the CDR1 and CDR2 sequences are SGDLS and YYNGEE. From cysteine to phenylalanine, the CDR3 is 14 amino acids long. The sequence is cut down to CDR3 DNA, 42 bases in frame from base 1.

Sequenced sample: peripheral blood. The chain was built from TRBV9 and TRBJ2-7, and 8 junctional nucleotides match TRBD2. This receptor was obtained from a woman aged 30 to 39 with COVID-19, enrolled during active disease. The CDR3 is CASSPGGRLHEQYF. The base sequence is TGTGCCAGCAGTCCCGGCGGGAGGCTCCACGAGCAGTACTTC.